This TCR beta chain was recovered during a study of blood T cell repertoires in COVID-19. Looking at the study overall: The United States, Italy and Spain were the sources of the acute and convalescent COVID-19 samples.

Cohorts were based on clinical histories the participants reported. As processed by the authors: Estimated nucleated cell counts came from reference gene primer amplification. Assay: immunoSEQ multiplex PCR; the TCRdb copy retains only in-frame clones and omits some. That table supplies the V and J calls and clone size; D and trimming were determined from the DNA. The table includes a few hundred thousand clones, 90% detected once. This clone was seen a handful of times. An end of the junction differs from the germline gene, which may be a read error. The specimen sequenced was PBMCs or T cells enriched from blood (not recorded which). The TCR originated in a woman in her late teens or twenties with acute COVID-19.

The chain's CDR3 is CASSSRQGFYSEQFF. The CDR3 bases are TGCGCCAGCAGCTCCCGACAGGGATTCTACAGTGAGCAGTTCTTC. The V and J genes are TRBV5-1 and TRBJ2-1, with 7 positions matching TRBD1. CDR1 is SGHRS and CDR2 is YFSETQ in the germline V gene. The CDR3 is 15 amino acids. Drawing the rest from reference TRBV5-1 and TRBJ2-1, the complete variable domain is KAGVTQTPRYLIKTRGQQVTLSCSPISGHRSVSWYQQTPGQGLQFLFEYFSETQRNKGNFPGRFSGRQFSNSRSEMNVSTLELGDSALYLCASSSRQGFYSEQFFGPGTRLTVL.